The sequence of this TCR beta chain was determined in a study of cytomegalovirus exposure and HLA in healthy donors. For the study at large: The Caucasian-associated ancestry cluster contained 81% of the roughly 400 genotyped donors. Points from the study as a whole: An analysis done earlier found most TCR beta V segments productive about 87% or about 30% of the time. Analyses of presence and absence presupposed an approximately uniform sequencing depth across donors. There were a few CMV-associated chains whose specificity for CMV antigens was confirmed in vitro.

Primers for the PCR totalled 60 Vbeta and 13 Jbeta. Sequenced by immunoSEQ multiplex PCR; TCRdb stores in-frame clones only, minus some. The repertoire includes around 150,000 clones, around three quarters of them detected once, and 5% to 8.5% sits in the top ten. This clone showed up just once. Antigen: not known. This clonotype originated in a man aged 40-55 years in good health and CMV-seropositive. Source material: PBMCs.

This CDR3 is CASRGGRTEAFF. DNA for the CDR3: TGTGCCAGCAGAGGCGGTCGGACTGAAGCTTTCTTT. V usage is TRBV2 and J usage is TRBJ1-1; the D is unclear. V dropped 6 bases and J dropped 5 bases, with 10 bases sitting between them. The CDR3 spans 12 residues. Germline V gives CDR1 SNHLY, CDR2 FYNNEI.